This is a list of T cell receptor beta chains from one sample in a study of blood T cell repertoires in COVID-19. This table comes from immunoSEQ multiplex PCR, and its TCRdb copy is limited to in-frame clones, with some not included. The table has roughly 250,000 clones, 65% to 85% seen once. The material sequenced was peripheral blood. The receptors were gathered from a woman aged 40-49 years with active or convalescent COVID-19. The CDR3 runs from the conserved cysteine through the conserved F or W. Fields, in order: clone size, J gene, D gene, V gene, CDR3 DNA, CDR3 protein. The D gene is left open where the match is weak. Clone size is given for some rows only: seen once, a few or many times, or a class if the clone is expanded.

once	TRBJ2-5	-	TRBV20-1	TGCAGTGCTAGTCCCGTTCAGTACCAAGAGACCCAGTACTTC	CSASPVQYQETQYF
-	TRBJ2-1	-	TRBV24-1	TGTGCCACCAGTGACCCCACAGGGGAGGATGAGCAGTTCTTC	CATSDPTGEDEQFF
-	TRBJ2-3	TRBD2	TRBV9	TGTGCCAGCAGCGTAGAGACTAGCGGGGGGTCCACAGATACGCAGTATTTT	CASSVETSGGSTDTQYF
-	TRBJ1-1	-	TRBV19	TGTGCCAGTAGTACCCCGACAGACTCGTATACTGAAGCTTTCTTT	CASSTPTDSYTEAFF
-	TRBJ2-2	-	TRBV12-3/TRBV12-4	TGTGCCAGCAGCCTAAACACCGGGGAGCTGTTTTTT	CASSLNTGELFF
-	TRBJ2-3	TRBD2	TRBV5-1	TGCGCCAGCAGCTTGAGGGGCCTGCGGGGGGGCCCGACAGATACGCAGTATTTT	CASSLRGLRGGPTDTQYF
-	TRBJ1-1	-	TRBV2	TGTGCCAGCAGTCGGGGGGGAGGCGGCACTGAAGCTTTCTTT	CASSRGGGGTEAFF
few	TRBJ1-6	-	TRBV12-3/TRBV12-4	TGTGCCAGCAGTGAACAAGAGGATTCACCCCTCCACTTT	CASSEQEDSPLHF
-	TRBJ1-2	-	TRBV7-9	TGTGCCAGCAGCTTAAGGGCAGCAGGGATTAGCTACACCTTC	CASSLRAAGISYTF
once	TRBJ1-5	-	TRBV2	TGTGCCAGCAGCGATAACAGGGTAGGCCAGCCCCAGCATTTT	CASSDNRVGQPQHF
once	TRBJ1-5	-	TRBV19	TGTGCCAGTATTTTTAGGGCAGGGAATCAGCCCCAGCATTTT	CASIFRAGNQPQHF
-	TRBJ2-2	TRBD1	TRBV14	TGTGCCAGCAGCCAAGAAGTAAAGGGGGCGAGCACCGGGGAGCTGTTTTTT	CASSQEVKGASTGELFF
-	TRBJ1-3	TRBD1	TRBV4-1	TGCGCCAGCAGCCAAGCCTGGACAGGGACCGGAAACACCATATATTTT	CASSQAWTGTGNTIYF
-	TRBJ1-4	TRBD1	TRBV6-6	TGTGCCAGCAGCCCGAGCAGGGGGTATAATGAAAAACTGTTTTTT	CASSPSRGYNEKLFF
-	TRBJ1-4	TRBD1	TRBV28	TGTGCCAGCAGTTTATCGGGCAGGGGGCGGTTTAGTGAAAAACTGTTTTTT	CASSLSGRGRFSEKLFF